Listed below are T cell receptor beta chains from one sample, sequenced in a study of identical twins. TCRdb recomputed calls from the 5' RACE reads with MiXCR, one row per CDR3 protein. The table records some 500,000 distinct CDR3 sequences, more than 9% of them present only once. This same sample was also part of a study on yellow fever vaccine responses in identical twins.

The sample comprised PBMCs. These receptors came from a woman aged 18-30 years in good health. CDR3s include the opening cysteine and the closing phenylalanine or tryptophan.

TRBV29-1	TRBJ2-5	CSVEGQEETQYF
TRBV6-5	TRBJ2-5	CASSYDMRGPTLQETQYF
TRBV7-1	TRBJ1-5	CASSPPCPSRGFTYSNQPQHF
TRBV20-1	TRBJ2-1	CSARDRGSSYNEQFF
TRBV12-3/TRBV12-4	TRBJ1-3	CASSSFVGSSSSGNTIYF
TRBV7-9	TRBJ2-1	CASSLRQLAGGMNEQFF
TRBV6-2/TRBV6-3	TRBJ1-1	CASKFKLNTEAFF
TRBV6-1	TRBJ2-3	CASSIGVLSTDTQYF
TRBV12-3/TRBV12-4	TRBJ2-1	CASTYPLGGGSSYNEQFF
TRBV10-2	TRBJ2-1	CASSEPVAEKSYNEQFF
TRBV4-2	TRBJ2-7	CASSPPGQGVFDEQYF
TRBV7-9	TRBJ2-1	CASSPLKDASGEQFF
TRBV7-2	TRBJ2-3	CASSDPRTGSDTQYF
TRBV7-9	TRBJ2-7	CASLKAGVSYEQYF
TRBV10-3	TRBJ2-7	CATGTAGYEQYF
TRBV24-1	TRBJ2-7	CATSDSGASYEQYF
TRBV7-6	TRBJ2-3	CASSRTPSRPPSSTDTQYF
TRBV15	TRBJ2-2	CATSRGTSIVGELFF
TRBV29-1	TRBJ2-2	CSVDGSGELFF
TRBV12-3/TRBV12-4	TRBJ1-1	CASSRQGGGTEAFF
TRBV29-1	TRBJ2-7	CSVEGLPESGWYEQYF
TRBV2	TRBJ2-5	CASSPLGQGAETQYF
TRBV5-6	TRBJ2-7	CASSLVLAPYEQYF
TRBV3-1	TRBJ2-7	CASSQERDWSSYEQYF
TRBV12-3/TRBV12-4	TRBJ1-2	CASSASGTGVYGYTF
TRBV11-2	TRBJ1-5	CASSQGGGVNQPQHF
TRBV7-3	TRBJ2-3	CASSQGTGTTDTQYF
TRBV24-1	TRBJ2-2	CATSDLCQRHRGAVFF
TRBV29-1	TRBJ2-6	CSVDGGANVLTF
TRBV7-2	TRBJ2-7	CASSSYGGLTYEQYF
TRBV5-6	TRBJ2-4	CASTFLAGAGGSRNIQYF
TRBV5-1	TRBJ2-2	CASSEDQPGELFF
TRBV27	TRBJ2-5	CASSFWGNRGETQYF
TRBV5-1	TRBJ2-1	CASSQVWVYNEQFF
TRBV7-9	TRBJ2-5	CASSLEVIQETQYF
TRBV12-3/TRBV12-4	TRBJ2-1	CASSFPPGNEQFF
TRBV20-1	TRBJ2-1	CSARTSLPYNEQFF
TRBV11-2	TRBJ2-3	CASRKPGQGIDTQYF
TRBV7-9	TRBJ1-1	CASSYNPGQMNTEAFF
TRBV25-1	TRBJ2-3	CASSESGGLGTDTQYF
TRBV6-1	TRBJ2-5	CASPDQYQETQYF
TRBV7-2	TRBJ2-7	CASSTNRVSEQYF
TRBV30	TRBJ2-7	CAWSKQAGGEQYF
TRBV27	TRBJ2-7	CASSLSRGQSFYEQYF
TRBV25-1	TRBJ2-7	CASSELGGGPYEQYF
TRBV6-5	TRBJ2-7	CASSASSGGFYEQYF
TRBV6-2/TRBV6-3	TRBJ1-1	CASSRGQGQAFF
TRBV4-3	TRBJ2-1	CASSQALEGEQFF
TRBV20-1	TRBJ2-5	CNSRVGCQETQYF
TRBV27	TRBJ2-7	CASSYPPGREGVHEQYF
TRBV6-5	TRBJ1-5	CASRLRDSNQPQHF
TRBV4-1	TRBJ2-3	CASSQVDRVLDTQYF
TRBV10-3	TRBJ2-2	CAISDAPGSNTGELFF
TRBV7-6	TRBJ2-3	CASSLVGNGTSNSDTQYF
TRBV6-4	TRBJ2-2	CASNGYKGPGELFF
TRBV28	TRBJ2-1	CAAIPAGTKGNEQFF
TRBV7-2	TRBJ2-7	CASSLAAGEREQYF